This TCR beta chain was profiled in a study of tumor-infiltrating lymphocytes in primary liver carcinoma. It was unsorted whole blood that yielded blood RNA, and germline DNA was also extracted. Chronic HBV infection was present in the patients, who were treatment-naive. Preoperatively, peripheral blood was drawn, approximately 4 milliliters in total. Total RNA (around 510 ng) served as template for TCR beta cDNA synthesis primed by a constant-region primer. Construction of TCR beta libraries relied on three successive nested multiplex PCR rounds employing slightly modified ARM-PCR. The first two PCR rounds used TRBV1-TRBV30 primers with a Cbeta primer, around 10 cycles each. TCRdb re-called the multiplex PCR reads through MiXCR, storing one row per CDR3 protein. The sample shows approximately 300,000 distinct CDR3 sequences, 65% of them seen only once. Study-wide points: Unsorted bulk samples meant CD4+ and CD8+ repertoires went uncompared. The 250 largest clones made up significantly more of tumor than blood repertoires (p = 0.039).

Only a few counts were recorded for this clonotype. Its antigen is still unknown. Trimming pared 4 bases from V and 2 bases from J, leaving 8 bases between. The germline CDR1 and CDR2 sequences are MDHEN and SYDVKM. This CDR3 comprises 13 residues. The sequence derives from a man aged 40-49 years with primary liver carcinoma and hepatitis B virus infection. This chain joins TRBV28 and TRBJ1-2; D perhaps matches TRBD1 (6 bases). Sequencing input: peripheral blood. CDR3 DNA: TGTGCCAGCAGTTCCGACAGGAACTATGGCTACACCTTC. Its translation is CASSSDRNYGYTF.